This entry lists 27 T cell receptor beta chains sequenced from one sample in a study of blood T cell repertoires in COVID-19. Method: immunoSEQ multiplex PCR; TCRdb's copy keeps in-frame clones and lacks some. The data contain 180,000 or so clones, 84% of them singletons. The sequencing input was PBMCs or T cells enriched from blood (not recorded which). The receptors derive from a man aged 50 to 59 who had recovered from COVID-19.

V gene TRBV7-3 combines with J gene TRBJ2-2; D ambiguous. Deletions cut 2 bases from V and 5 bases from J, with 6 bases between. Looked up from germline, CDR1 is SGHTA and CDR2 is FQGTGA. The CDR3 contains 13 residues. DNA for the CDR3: TGTGCCAGCAGCTTACTATTAACCGGGGAGCTGTTTTTT. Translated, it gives CASSLLLTGELFF.

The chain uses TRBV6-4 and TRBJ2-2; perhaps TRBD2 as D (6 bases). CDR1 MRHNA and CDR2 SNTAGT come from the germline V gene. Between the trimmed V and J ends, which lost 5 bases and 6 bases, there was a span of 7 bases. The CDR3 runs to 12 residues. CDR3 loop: CASSPSAGELFF. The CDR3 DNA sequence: TGTGCCAGCAGTCCTAGCGCCGGGGAGCTGTTTTTT.

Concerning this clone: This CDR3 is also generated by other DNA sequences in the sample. CDR3 loop: CAISESDRNYGYTF. The DNA of the CDR3 is TGTGCCATCAGTGAGTCCGACAGGAACTATGGCTACACCTTC. The genes are TRBV10-3 and TRBJ1-2; TRBD1 is a possible D gene (6 bases). V lost 0 bases and J lost 2, with 7 bases in between. Germline CDR1 is ENHRY and CDR2 is SYGVKD. The CDR3 consists of 14 residues.

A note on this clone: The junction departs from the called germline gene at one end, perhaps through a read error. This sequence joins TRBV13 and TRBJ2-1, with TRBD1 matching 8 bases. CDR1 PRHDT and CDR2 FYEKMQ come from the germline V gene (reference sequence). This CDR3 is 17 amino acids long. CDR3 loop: CASSFHISPDRDKEQFF. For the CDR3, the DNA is TGTGCCAGCAGCTTCCACATATCCCCGGACAGGGACAAAGAGCAGTTCTTC.

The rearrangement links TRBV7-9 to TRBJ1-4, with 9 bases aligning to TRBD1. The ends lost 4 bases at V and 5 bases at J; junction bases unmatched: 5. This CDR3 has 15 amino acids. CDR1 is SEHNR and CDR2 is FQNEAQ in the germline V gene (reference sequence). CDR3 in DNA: TGTGCCAGCAGCTCCACCGGGACAGGGAATGAAAAACTGTTTTTT. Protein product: CASSSTGTGNEKLFF.

CDR3 sequence reads: CASRDSSMETEAFF. DNA of the CDR3: TGTGCCAGCAGGGACAGTTCTATGGAGACTGAAGCTTTCTTT. V is TRBV6-4 and J is TRBJ1-1; D is possibly TRBD1 (6 bases). CDR1 is MRHNA and CDR2 is SNTAGT in the germline V gene. V lost 6 bases to trimming and J lost 5 bases, with 16 bases between them. The CDR3 runs to 14 residues.

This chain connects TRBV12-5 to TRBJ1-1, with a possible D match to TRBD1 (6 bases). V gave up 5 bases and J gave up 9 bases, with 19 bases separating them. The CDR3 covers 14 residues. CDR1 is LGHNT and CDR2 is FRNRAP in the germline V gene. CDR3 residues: CASGTGQRDSKAFF. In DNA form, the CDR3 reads TGTGCTAGTGGTACTGGACAGAGAGACTCGAAAGCTTTCTTT.

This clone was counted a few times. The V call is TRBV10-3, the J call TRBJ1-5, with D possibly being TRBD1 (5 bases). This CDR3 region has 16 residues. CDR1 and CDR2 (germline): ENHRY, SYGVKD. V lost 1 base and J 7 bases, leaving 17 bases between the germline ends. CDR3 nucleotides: TGTGCCATCAGTGAGTTCATAGGGGTCACCGGGCAGCCCCAGCATTTT. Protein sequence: CAISEFIGVTGQPQHF.

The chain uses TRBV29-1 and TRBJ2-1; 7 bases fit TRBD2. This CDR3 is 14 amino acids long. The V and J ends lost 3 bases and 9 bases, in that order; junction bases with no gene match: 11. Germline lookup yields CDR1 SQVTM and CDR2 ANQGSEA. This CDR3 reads CSVDAFSGGSEQFF. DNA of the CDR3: TGCAGCGTTGACGCTTTCTCGGGGGGAAGTGAGCAGTTCTTC.

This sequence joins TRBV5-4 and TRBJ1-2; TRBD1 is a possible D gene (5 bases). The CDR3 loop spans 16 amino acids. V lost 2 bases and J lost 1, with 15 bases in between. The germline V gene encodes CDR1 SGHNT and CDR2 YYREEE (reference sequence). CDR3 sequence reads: CASSLGYAGINYGYTF. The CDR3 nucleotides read TGTGCCAGCAGCTTAGGTTATGCAGGGATTAACTATGGCTACACCTTC.

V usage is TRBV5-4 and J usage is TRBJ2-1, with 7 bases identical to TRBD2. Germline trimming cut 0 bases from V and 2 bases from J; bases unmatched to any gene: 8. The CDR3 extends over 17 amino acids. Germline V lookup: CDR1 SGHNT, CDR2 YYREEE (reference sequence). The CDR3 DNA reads TGTGCCAGCAGCTTGGCCGTTCGGACTAGAACCTACAATGAGCAGTTCTTC. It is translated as CASSLAVRTRTYNEQFF.

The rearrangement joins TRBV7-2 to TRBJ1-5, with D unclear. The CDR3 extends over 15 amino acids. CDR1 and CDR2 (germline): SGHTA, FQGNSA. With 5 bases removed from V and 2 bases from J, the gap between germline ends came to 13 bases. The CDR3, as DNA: TGTGCCAGCAGCAACAACTACTTGGGCAATCAGCCCCAGCATTTT. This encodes CASSNNYLGNQPQHF.

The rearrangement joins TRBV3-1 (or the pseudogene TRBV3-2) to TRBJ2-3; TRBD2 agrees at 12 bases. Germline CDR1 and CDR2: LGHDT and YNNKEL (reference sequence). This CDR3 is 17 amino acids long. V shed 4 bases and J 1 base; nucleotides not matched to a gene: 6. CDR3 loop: CASSPTSSGGGTDTQYF. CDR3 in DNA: TGTGCCAGCAGCCCGACATCTAGCGGGGGGGGCACAGATACGCAGTATTTT.

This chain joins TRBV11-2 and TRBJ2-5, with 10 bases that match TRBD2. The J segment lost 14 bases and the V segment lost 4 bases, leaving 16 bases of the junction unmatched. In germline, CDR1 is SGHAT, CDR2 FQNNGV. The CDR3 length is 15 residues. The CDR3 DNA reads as TGTGCCAGCAGCTGGGGTACTAGCGGGGATTCCTACCTTTACTTC. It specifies CASSWGTSGDSYLYF.

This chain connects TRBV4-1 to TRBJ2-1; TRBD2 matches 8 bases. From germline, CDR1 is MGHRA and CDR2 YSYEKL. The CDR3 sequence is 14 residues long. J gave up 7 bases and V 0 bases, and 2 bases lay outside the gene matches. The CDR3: CASSQDRGGNEQFF. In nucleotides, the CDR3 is TGCGCCAGCAGCCAAGATCGGGGGGGTAATGAGCAGTTCTTC.

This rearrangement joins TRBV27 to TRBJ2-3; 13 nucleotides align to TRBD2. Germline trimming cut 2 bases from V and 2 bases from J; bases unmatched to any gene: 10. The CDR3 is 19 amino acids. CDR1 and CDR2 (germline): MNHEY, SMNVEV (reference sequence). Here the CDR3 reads CASSLTGTSGDLSTDTQYF. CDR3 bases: TGTGCCAGCAGTTTAACCGGGACTAGCGGGGATCTATCCACAGATACGCAGTATTTT.

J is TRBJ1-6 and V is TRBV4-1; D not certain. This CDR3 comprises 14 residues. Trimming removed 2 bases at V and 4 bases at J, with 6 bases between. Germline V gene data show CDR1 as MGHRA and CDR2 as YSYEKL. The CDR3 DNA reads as TGCGCCAGCAGCCAAACAGAGTATAATTCACCCCTCCACTTT. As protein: CASSQTEYNSPLHF.

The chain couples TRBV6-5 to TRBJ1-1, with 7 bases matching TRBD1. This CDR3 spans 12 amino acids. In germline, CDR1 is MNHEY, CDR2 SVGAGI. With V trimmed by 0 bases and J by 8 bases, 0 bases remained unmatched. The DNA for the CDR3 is TGTGCCAGCAGTTACTCGACAGGGGAAGCTTTCTTT. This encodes CASSYSTGEAFF.

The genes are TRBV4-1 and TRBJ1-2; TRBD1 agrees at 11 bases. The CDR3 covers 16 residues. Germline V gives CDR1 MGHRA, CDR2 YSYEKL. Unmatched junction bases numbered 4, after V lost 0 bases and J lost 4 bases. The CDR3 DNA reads TGCGCCAGCAGCCAAGATAGGGACAGGGGGTTCTATGGCTACACCTTC. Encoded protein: CASSQDRDRGFYGYTF.

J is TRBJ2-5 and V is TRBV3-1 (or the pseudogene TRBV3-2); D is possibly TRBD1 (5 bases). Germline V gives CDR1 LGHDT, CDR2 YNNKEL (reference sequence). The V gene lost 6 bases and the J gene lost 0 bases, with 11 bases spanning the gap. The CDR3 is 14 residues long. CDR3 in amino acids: CASRTKGYQETQYF. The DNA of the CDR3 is TGTGCCAGCAGGACGAAGGGGTACCAAGAGACCCAGTACTTC.

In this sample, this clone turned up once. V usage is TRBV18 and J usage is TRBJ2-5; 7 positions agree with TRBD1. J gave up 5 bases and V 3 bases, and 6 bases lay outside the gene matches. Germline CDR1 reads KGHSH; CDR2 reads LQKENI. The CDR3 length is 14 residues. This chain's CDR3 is CASSPTGVHETQYF. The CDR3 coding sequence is TGTGCCAGCTCACCTACAGGGGTTCACGAGACCCAGTACTTC.

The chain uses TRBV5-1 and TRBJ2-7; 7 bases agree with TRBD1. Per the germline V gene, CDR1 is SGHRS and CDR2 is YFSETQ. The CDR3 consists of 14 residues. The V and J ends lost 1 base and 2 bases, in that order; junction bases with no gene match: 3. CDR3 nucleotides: TGCGCCAGCAGCTTGAAGGGGGCCACCTACGAGCAGTACTTC. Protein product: CASSLKGATYEQYF.

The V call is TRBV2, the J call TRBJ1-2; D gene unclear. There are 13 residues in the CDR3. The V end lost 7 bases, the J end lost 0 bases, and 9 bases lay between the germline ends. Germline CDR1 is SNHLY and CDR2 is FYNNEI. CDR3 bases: TGTGCCAGCATGGAGGGAACTAACTATGGCTACACCTTC. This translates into CASMEGTNYGYTF.

The CDR3: CASSVGQSNNSPLHF. CDR3 bases: TGTGCCAGCAGCGTCGGACAATCGAATAATTCACCCCTCCACTTT. The chain recombines TRBV9 with TRBJ1-6, with D tentatively TRBD1 (5 bases). Trimming took off 2 bases at V and 5 bases at J, with 11 bases between the two ends. Per germline, CDR1 SGDLS and CDR2 YYNGEE. This CDR3 has 15 amino acids.

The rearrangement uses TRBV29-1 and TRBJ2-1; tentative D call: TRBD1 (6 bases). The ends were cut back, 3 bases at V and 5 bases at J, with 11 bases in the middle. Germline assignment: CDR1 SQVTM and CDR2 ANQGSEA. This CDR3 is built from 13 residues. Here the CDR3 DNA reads TGCAGCGTTGACAGGGGAAATAACAATGAGCAGTTCTTC. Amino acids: CSVDRGNNNEQFF.

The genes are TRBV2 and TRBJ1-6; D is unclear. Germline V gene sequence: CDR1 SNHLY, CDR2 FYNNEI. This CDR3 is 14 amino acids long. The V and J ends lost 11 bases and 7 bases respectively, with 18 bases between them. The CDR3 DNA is TGTGCCGTACCCCGGAGCGGTGTGAATTCACCCCTCCACTTT. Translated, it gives CAVPRSGVNSPLHF. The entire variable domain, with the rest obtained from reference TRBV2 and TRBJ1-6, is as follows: EPEVTQTPSHQVTQMGQEVILRCVPISNHLYFYWYRQILGQKVEFLVSFYNNEISEKSEIFDDQFSVERPDGSNFTLKIRSTKLEDSAMYFCAVPRSGVNSPLHFGNGTRLTVT.

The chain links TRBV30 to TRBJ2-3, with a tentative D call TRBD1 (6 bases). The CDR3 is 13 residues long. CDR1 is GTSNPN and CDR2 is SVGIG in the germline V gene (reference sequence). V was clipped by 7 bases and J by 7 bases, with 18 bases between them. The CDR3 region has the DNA TGTGCCTCCACTCGGAAGGGGGAAAATACGCAGTATTTT. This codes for CASTRKGENTQYF.